This T cell receptor beta chain was obtained from a study of cytomegalovirus exposure and HLA in healthy donors. Comment on this clone: Its antigen is unknown.

PCR was performed using 60 Vbeta and 13 Jbeta primers. Clones were sequenced by immunoSEQ multiplex PCR, and TCRdb holds only the in-frame ones, with some missing. The sample records roughly 150,000 clones, roughly 80% being singletons. At sampling all donors were nominally healthy, likely with unrecorded immune exposures. Regarding the study as a whole: Earlier analysis found most TCR beta V segments productive about 87% or about 30% of the time. Versus the approximately 700-donor mean, an Asian-associated ancestry cluster reportedly showed fewer N-insertions in a later analysis.

The CDR3 has 13 amino acids. V was cut by 4 bases and J by 4 bases, with 11 bases left in between. Germline CDR1 reads MNHNY; CDR2 reads SVGAGI (reference sequence). The sequenced sample was PBMCs. This sequence joins TRBV6-6 and TRBJ2-7; a weak D match, TRBD1 (6 bases). This receptor was identified in a male donor in good health and CMV-seronegative. CDR3 amino acids: CASSWTGQYEQYF. DNA of the CDR3: TGTGCCAGCAGTTGGACCGGACAGTACGAGCAGTACTTC.